The next 21 T cell receptor beta chains were all read from a single sample in a study of cytomegalovirus exposure and HLA in healthy donors. Primers for the PCR totalled 60 Vbeta and 13 Jbeta. TCRdb keeps only in-frame clones here, not all; method: immunoSEQ multiplex PCR. The table shows 100,000 to 150,000 clones, with about 85% occurring only once. Sequencing input: PBMCs. These receptors were taken from a boy younger than 18 in good health and CMV-seronegative.

CDR3 loop: CASSSWTGMGYGYTF. DNA for the CDR3: TGTGCCAGCAGCTCCTGGACAGGGATGGGCTATGGCTACACCTTC. V and J are TRBV9 and TRBJ1-2, with 8 positions matching TRBD1. The germline gives CDR1 SGDLS, CDR2 YYNGEE. The CDR3 spans 15 residues. Trimming removed 4 bases from V and 4 bases from J; junction bases left unmatched: 9.

This clone was counted between two and nine times. CDR3: CASSLITLSGRGTDTQYF. CDR3 sequence (DNA): TGTGCCAGCAGCTTAATTACCTTGAGCGGTCGTGGCACAGATACGCAGTATTTT. The V and J genes are TRBV7-3 and TRBJ2-3; a possible D gene is TRBD2 (5 bases). Germline CDR1 SGHTA, CDR2 FQGTGA. The ends were cut back, 1 base at V and 1 base at J, with 18 bases in the middle. This CDR3 spans 18 amino acids.

This clone was picked up one time. The CDR3 DNA sequence: TGTGCCTGGAGCGGGACGGGACAGAGGAACTATGGCTACACCTTC. Residues: CAWSGTGQRNYGYTF. The chain employs TRBV30 and TRBJ1-2, with 7 bases matching TRBD1. The ends lost 3 bases at V and 2 bases at J; junction bases unmatched: 9. The CDR3 consists of 15 residues. Germline V gene data show CDR1 as GTSNPN and CDR2 as SVGIG (reference sequence).

The V call is TRBV4-1, the J call TRBJ2-1; 15 nucleotides match TRBD2. After removal of 8 bases from V and 7 bases from J, the junction contained 6 bases not matched to a gene. CDR1 is MGHRA, CDR2 YSYEKL, per germline. CDR3 length: 15 residues. The CDR3 loop reads CASGSGTSGGNEQFF. The CDR3 DNA reads as TGCGCCAGCGGAAGCGGGACTAGCGGGGGGAATGAGCAGTTCTTC.

The rearrangement uses TRBV9 and TRBJ2-5, with 15 bases matching TRBD2. The CDR3 has 16 residues. J was trimmed by 4 bases and V by 3 bases; bases with no gene match: 4. The germline V gene encodes CDR1 SGDLS and CDR2 YYNGEE. The CDR3 spells CASSGLGLAGGETQYF. Here the CDR3 DNA reads TGTGCCAGCAGCGGACTGGGACTAGCGGGGGGAGAGACCCAGTACTTC.

This chain connects TRBV10-3 to TRBJ2-3, with 10 positions matching TRBD1. This CDR3 is built from 15 residues. With 3 bases clipped from V and 4 bases from J, the junction kept 4 bases outside the gene matches. Germline CDR1 ENHRY, CDR2 SYGVKD. CDR3 loop: CAISDRQGAADTQYF. CDR3 DNA sequence: TGTGCCATCAGTGATAGACAGGGGGCCGCAGATACGCAGTATTTT.

The CDR3 sequence is CASRRTSGGIYEQYF. The DNA for the CDR3 is TGTGCCAGCAGACGGACTAGCGGGGGGATCTACGAGCAGTACTTC. This chain joins TRBV7-2 and TRBJ2-7; 14 bases are shared with TRBD2. The ends lost 6 bases at V and 3 bases at J; junction bases unmatched: 4. Germline V gene data show CDR1 as SGHTA and CDR2 as FQGNSA. The CDR3 consists of 15 residues.

This CDR3 reads CASSLVQGSTEAFF. The CDR3 nucleotides are TGTGCCAGCAGCTTAGTGCAGGGCTCCACTGAAGCTTTCTTT. The chain links TRBV7-9 to TRBJ1-1, with a possible D match to TRBD1 (5 bases). Per germline, CDR1 SEHNR and CDR2 FQNEAQ (reference sequence). V lost 1 base and J 4 bases, leaving 10 bases between the germline ends. The CDR3 sequence is 14 residues long. Combining the CDR3 with reference TRBV7-9 and TRBJ1-1 gives the whole variable domain DTGVSQNPRHKITKRGQNVTFRCDPISEHNRLYWYRQTLGQGPEFLTYFQNEAQLEKSRLLSDRFSAERPKGSFSTLEIQRTEQGDSAMYLCASSLVQGSTEAFFGQGTRLTVV.

This clone was counted only a few times. The V call is TRBV4-3, the J call TRBJ1-5, with D perhaps matching TRBD1 (6 bases). The V end lost 2 bases, the J end lost 3 bases, and 17 bases lay between the germline ends. In germline, CDR1 is LGHNA, CDR2 YSLEER. The CDR3 is made up of 17 amino acids. As DNA, the CDR3 is TGCGCCAGCAGCCAAAAGGGGGGGGGCGGGGACAATCAGCCCCAGCATTTT. As protein: CASSQKGGGGDNQPQHF.

This sequence joins TRBV19 and TRBJ1-5, with 10 nucleotides matching TRBD1. Per the germline V gene, CDR1 is LNHDA and CDR2 is SQIVND (reference sequence). J lost 2 bases, V lost 5 bases, and 6 bases had no gene match. CDR3 size: 16 residues. CDR3 coding DNA: TGTGCCAGTAGTCAGACAGGGGGCGTAGGCAATCAGCCCCAGCATTTT. This codes for CASSQTGGVGNQPQHF.

V gene TRBV9 combines with J gene TRBJ1-1; TRBD1 is a possible D gene (6 bases). V shed 4 bases and J shed 2 bases, with 12 bases lying between them. The CDR3 extends over 14 amino acids. Germline-derived CDR1 and CDR2 are SGDLS and YYNGEE. CDR3 bases: TGTGCCAGCAGCACTGTAGGGGGAAACACTGAAGCTTTCTTT. Its translation is CASSTVGGNTEAFF.

The genes are TRBV6-5 and TRBJ1-3, with D perhaps matching TRBD1 (6 bases). Per germline, CDR1 MNHEY and CDR2 SVGAGI. This CDR3 has 14 residues. V gave up 5 bases and J gave up 5 bases, with 13 bases separating them. The CDR3, as DNA: TGTGCCAGCAGTAGAACGGGACAACGAAACACCATATATTTT. Translating it yields CASSRTGQRNTIYF.

The genes are TRBV7-2 and TRBJ2-3; TRBD2 aligns across 8 bases. Germline-derived CDR1 and CDR2 are SGHTA and FQGNSA. The junction had 12 bases not matched to a gene; V was cut back by 4 bases and J by 6 bases. This CDR3 comprises 16 residues. CDR3 in DNA: TGTGCCAGCAGCTCCGCGATTGGACGGGGGGGTGATACGCAGTATTTT. Residues: CASSSAIGRGGDTQYF. The complete variable domain, with remaining parts taken from reference TRBV7-2 and TRBJ2-3, reads GAGVSQSPSNKVTEKGKDVELRCDPISGHTALYWYRQSLGQGLEFLIYFQGNSAPDKSGLPSDRFSAERTGGSVSTLTIQRTQQEDSAVYLCASSSAIGRGGDTQYFGPGTRLTVL.

V gene TRBV5-1 combines with J gene TRBJ1-2; D perhaps matches TRBD1 (5 bases). Germline V gene lookup returns CDR1 SGHRS and CDR2 YFSETQ. The CDR3 is 15 amino acids. V was pared by 4 bases and J by 0 bases, with 13 bases between. DNA for the CDR3: TGCGCCAGCAGCAGCGGGACTGGAGCTAACTATGGCTACACCTTC. Its protein is CASSSGTGANYGYTF.

The chain couples TRBV18 to TRBJ2-2, with TRBD2 matching 7 bases. The germline V gene has CDR1 KGHSH and CDR2 LQKENI. The CDR3 is 15 amino acids. The V and J ends lost 10 bases and 0 bases, in that order; junction bases with no gene match: 8. CDR3 loop: CAITQTSSNTGELFF. CDR3 DNA: TGTGCCATTACCCAGACTAGCTCGAACACCGGGGAGCTGTTTTTT.

V gene TRBV4-3 combines with J gene TRBJ2-5; TRBD1 agrees at 10 bases. CDR1 LGHNA and CDR2 YSLEER come from the germline V gene. V lost 3 bases, J lost 7 bases, and 5 bases stayed unmatched. The length of the CDR3 is 14 residues. In DNA form, the CDR3 reads TGCGCCAGCAGCCATTTGACAGGGGGCGGGACCCAGTACTTC. Translated: CASSHLTGGGTQYF.

The gene calls are TRBV5-4 and TRBJ1-1; TRBD1 might be the D (5 bases). CDR3 length: 15 residues. V was cut by 3 bases and J by 3 bases, with 15 bases left in between. Germline V lookup: CDR1 SGHNT, CDR2 YYREEE (reference sequence). The CDR3 spells CASSYLGGTDTEAFF. In DNA form, the CDR3 reads TGTGCCAGCAGCTATCTGGGGGGAACAGACACTGAAGCTTTCTTT.

The chain is built from TRBV7-9 and TRBJ2-3; 7 bases fit TRBD1. V dropped 3 bases and J dropped 1; count of bases not matched to a gene: 1. Germline loops: CDR1 SEHNR, CDR2 FQNEAQ (reference sequence). The CDR3 is 14 residues long. As DNA, the CDR3 is TGTGCCAGCAGCTTCGACAGGGGCACAGATACGCAGTATTTT. This sequence encodes CASSFDRGTDTQYF.

This chain links TRBV5-6 with TRBJ2-1; 13 nucleotides line up with TRBD2. CDR3 length equals 14 residues. Germline CDR1 SGHDT, CDR2 YYEEEE. After removal of 5 bases from V and 9 bases from J, the junction contained 5 bases not matched to a gene. The CDR3 bases are TGTGCCAGCAGACTAGCGGGAGGGCCCGGTGAGCAGTTCTTC. Translated, it gives CASRLAGGPGEQFF.

This clone came up a few times. The chain is built from TRBV4-3 and TRBJ2-7, with 8 bases identical to TRBD2. After removal of 0 bases from V and 0 bases from J, the junction contained 10 bases not matched to a gene. Germline V CDR1 and CDR2: LGHNA, YSLEER. The CDR3 has 18 amino acids. The CDR3 sequence is CASSQEGSLSGSSYEQYF. CDR3 bases: TGCGCCAGCAGCCAAGAAGGGTCTCTAAGCGGGAGCTCCTACGAGCAGTACTTC.

CDR3: CASSLQGKRFTSHEQYF. The CDR3 bases are TGTGCCAGCAGCTTGCAGGGAAAAAGGTTTACTAGCCACGAGCAGTACTTC. J is TRBJ2-7 and V is TRBV5-4; D is perhaps TRBD2 (6 bases). The V gene lost 1 base and the J gene lost 5 bases, with 22 bases spanning the gap. There are 17 residues in the CDR3. From germline, CDR1 is SGHNT and CDR2 YYREEE (reference sequence).